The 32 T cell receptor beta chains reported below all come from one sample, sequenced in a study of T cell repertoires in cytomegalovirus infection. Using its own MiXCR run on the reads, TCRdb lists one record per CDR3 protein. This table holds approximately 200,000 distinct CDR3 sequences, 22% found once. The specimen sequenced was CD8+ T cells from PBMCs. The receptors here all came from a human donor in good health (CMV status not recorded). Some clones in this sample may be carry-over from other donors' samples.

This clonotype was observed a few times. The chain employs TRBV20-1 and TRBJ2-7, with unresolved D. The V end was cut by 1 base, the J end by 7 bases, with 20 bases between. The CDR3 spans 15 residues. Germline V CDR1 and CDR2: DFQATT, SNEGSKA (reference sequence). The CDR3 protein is CSARGGGFLDDEQYF. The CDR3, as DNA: TGCAGTGCTAGAGGGGGTGGGTTCCTTGATGATGAGCAGTACTTC.

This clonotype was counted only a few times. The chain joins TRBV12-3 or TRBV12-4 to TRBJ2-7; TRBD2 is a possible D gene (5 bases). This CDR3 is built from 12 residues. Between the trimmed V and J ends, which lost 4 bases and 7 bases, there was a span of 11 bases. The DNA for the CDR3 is TGTGCCAGCAGTTCAGCCGGGGAGGAGCAGTACTTC. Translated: CASSSAGEEQYF.

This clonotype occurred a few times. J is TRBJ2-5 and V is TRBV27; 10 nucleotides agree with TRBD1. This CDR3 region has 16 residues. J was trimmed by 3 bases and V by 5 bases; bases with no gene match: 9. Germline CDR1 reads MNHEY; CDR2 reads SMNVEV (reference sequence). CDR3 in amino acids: CASSPQGQGIKETQYF. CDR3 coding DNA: TGTGCCAGCAGTCCTCAGGGACAGGGGATCAAAGAGACCCAGTACTTC.

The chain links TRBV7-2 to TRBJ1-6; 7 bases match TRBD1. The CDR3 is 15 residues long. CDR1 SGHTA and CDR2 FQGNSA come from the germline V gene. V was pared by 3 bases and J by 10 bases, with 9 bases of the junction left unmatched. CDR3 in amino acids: CASSLGDRARSPLHF. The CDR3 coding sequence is TGTGCCAGCAGCTTGGGAGACAGGGCCCGGTCACCCCTCCACTTT.

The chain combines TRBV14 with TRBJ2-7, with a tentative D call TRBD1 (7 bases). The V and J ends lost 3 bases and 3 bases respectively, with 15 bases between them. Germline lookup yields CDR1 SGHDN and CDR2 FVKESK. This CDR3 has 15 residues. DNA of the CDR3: TGTGCCAGCAGCCACCCAGGGGGAGGCCTCTACGAGCAGTACTTC. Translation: CASSHPGGGLYEQYF.

The DNA of the CDR3 is TGCAGTGCCCCTGAGGGACAGCTATACGAGCAGTACTTC. Translated, it gives CSAPEGQLYEQYF. The chain is built from TRBV20-1 and TRBJ2-7, with TRBD1 identical over 7 bases. Looked up from germline, CDR1 is DFQATT and CDR2 is SNEGSKA (reference sequence). V lost 6 bases to trimming and J lost 4 bases; unmatched junction nucleotides: 9. The CDR3 covers 13 residues.

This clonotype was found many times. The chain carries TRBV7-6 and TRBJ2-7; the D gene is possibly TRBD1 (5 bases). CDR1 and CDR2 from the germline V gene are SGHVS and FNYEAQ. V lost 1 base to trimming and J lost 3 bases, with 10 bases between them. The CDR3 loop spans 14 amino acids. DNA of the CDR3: TGTGCCAGCAGCTTAGGGCAGGGCGACTACGAGCAGTACTTC. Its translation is CASSLGQGDYEQYF.

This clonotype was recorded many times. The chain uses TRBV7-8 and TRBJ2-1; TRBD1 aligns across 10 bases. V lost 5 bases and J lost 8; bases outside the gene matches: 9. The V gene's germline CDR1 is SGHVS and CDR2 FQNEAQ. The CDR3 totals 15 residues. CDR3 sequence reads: CASSPPDRGFYEQFF. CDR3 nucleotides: TGTGCCAGCAGCCCACCGGACAGGGGGTTCTATGAGCAGTTCTTC.

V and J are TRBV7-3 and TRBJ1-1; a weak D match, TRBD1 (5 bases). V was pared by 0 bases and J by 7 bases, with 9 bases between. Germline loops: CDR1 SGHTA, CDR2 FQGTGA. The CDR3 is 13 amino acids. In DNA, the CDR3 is TGTGCCAGCAGCTTAACGGGGGGGAGTGAAGCTTTCTTT. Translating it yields CASSLTGGSEAFF.

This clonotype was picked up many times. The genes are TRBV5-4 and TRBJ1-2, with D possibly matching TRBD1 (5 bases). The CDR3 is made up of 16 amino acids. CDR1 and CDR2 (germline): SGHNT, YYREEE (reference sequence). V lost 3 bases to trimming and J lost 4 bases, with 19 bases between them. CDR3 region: CASSSLPETALYGYTF. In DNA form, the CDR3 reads TGTGCCAGCAGCTCCCTCCCCGAGACAGCCCTCTATGGCTACACCTTC.

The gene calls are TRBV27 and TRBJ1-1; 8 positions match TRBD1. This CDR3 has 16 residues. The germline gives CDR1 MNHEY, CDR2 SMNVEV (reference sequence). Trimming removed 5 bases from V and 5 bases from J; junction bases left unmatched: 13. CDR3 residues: CASSPFFQGAFTEAFF. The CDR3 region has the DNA TGTGCCAGCAGTCCCTTTTTTCAGGGGGCTTTTACTGAAGCTTTCTTT.

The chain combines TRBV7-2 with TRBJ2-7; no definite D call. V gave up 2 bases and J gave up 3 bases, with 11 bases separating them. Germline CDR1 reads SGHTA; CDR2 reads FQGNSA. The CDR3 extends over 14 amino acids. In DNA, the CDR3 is TGTGCCAGCAGCTTAAACAGTCCCCGCTACGAGCAGTACTTC. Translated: CASSLNSPRYEQYF.

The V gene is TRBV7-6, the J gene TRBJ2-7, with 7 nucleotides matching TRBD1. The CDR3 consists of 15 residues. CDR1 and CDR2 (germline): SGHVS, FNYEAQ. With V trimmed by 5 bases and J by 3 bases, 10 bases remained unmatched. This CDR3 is CASSPPPQGNYEQYF. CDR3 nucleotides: TGTGCCAGCAGCCCCCCCCCACAGGGGAACTACGAGCAGTACTTC.

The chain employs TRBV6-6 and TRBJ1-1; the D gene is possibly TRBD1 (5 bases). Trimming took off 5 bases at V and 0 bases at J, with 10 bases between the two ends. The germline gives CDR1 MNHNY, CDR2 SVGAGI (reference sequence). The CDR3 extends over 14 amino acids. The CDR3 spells CASSDQGLNTEAFF. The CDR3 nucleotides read TGTGCCAGCAGTGACCAGGGTCTGAACACTGAAGCTTTCTTT.

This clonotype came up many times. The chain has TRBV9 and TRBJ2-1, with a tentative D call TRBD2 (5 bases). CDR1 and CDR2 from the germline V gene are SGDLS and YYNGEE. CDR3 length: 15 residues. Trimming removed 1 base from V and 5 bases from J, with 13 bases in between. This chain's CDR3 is CASSVPPGLHNEQFF. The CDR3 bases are TGTGCCAGCAGCGTACCACCCGGACTTCACAATGAGCAGTTCTTC.

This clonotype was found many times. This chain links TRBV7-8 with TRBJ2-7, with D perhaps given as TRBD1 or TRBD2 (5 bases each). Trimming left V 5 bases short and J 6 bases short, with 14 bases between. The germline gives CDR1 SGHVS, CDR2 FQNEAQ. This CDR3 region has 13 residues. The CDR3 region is CASSLGPGTEQYF. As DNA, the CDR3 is TGTGCCAGCAGCCTCGGTCCAGGGACCGAGCAGTACTTC.

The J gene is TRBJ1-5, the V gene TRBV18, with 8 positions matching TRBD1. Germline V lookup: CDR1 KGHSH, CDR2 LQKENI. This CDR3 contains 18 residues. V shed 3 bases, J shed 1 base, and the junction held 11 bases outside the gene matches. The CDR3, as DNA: TGTGCCAGCTCACCCCCAACCTTTGGACAGGGAAGCAATCAGCCCCAGCATTTT. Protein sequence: CASSPPTFGQGSNQPQHF.

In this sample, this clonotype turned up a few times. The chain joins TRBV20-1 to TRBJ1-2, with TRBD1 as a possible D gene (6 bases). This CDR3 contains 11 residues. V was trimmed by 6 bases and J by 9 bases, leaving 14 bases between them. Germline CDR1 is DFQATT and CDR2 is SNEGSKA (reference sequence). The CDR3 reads CSAFGQQSYTF. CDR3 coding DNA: TGCAGTGCCTTCGGACAGCAGAGCTACACCTTC.

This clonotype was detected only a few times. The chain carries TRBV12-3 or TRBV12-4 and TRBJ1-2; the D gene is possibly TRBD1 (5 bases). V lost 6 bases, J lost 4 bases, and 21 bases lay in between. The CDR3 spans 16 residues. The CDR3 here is CASRTSGTPEGYGYTF. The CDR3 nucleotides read TGTGCCAGCAGAACGTCGGGGACGCCGGAGGGCTATGGCTACACCTTC.

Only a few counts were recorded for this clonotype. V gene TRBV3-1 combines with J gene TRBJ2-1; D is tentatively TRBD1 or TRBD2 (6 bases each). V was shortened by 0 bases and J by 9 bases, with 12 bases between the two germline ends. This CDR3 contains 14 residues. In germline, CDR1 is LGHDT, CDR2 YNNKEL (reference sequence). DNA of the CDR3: TGTGCCAGCAGCCAAGATGTAGGAGGGGGTGAGCAGTTCTTC. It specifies CASSQDVGGGEQFF.

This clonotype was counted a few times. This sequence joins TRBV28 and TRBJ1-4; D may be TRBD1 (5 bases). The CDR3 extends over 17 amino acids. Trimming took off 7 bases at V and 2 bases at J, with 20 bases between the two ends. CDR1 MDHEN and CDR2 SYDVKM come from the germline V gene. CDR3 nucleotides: TGTGCCAGCACTGGGGGGGAGGGGAGAGGGACTAATGAAAAACTGTTTTTT. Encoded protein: CASTGGEGRGTNEKLFF.

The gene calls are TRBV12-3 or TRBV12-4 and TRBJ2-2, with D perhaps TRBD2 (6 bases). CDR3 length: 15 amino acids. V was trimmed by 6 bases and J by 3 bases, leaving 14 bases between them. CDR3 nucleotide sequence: TGTGCCAGCAGGCGGGAAGTCGGGTACACCGGGGAGCTGTTTTTT. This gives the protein CASRREVGYTGELFF.

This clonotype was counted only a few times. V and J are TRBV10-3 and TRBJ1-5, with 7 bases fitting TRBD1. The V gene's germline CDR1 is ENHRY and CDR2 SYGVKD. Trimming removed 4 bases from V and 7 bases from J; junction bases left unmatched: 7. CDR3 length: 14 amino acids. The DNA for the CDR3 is TGTGCCATCAGTGCAGAGGGGGCATGGCAGCCCCAGCATTTT. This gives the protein CAISAEGAWQPQHF.

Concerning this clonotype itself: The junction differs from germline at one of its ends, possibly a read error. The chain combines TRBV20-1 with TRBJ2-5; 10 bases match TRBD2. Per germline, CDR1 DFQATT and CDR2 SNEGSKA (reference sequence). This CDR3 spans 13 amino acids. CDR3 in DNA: TGCAGTGCTAATAGCGGGGGGCAAGAGACCAAGTACTTC. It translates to CSANSGGQETKYF.

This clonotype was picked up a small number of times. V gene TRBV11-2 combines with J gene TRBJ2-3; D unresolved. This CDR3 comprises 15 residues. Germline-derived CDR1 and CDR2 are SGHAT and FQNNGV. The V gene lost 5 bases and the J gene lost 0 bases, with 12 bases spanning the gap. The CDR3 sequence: CASSLLPGSTDTQYF. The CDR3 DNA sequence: TGTGCCAGCAGCCTCCTCCCTGGGAGCACAGATACGCAGTATTTT.

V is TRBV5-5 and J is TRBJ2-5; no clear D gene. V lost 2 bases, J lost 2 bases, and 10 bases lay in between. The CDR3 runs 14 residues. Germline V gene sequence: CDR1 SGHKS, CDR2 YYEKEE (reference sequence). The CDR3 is CASSLNSMQETQYF. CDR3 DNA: TGTGCCAGCAGCTTAAACAGCATGCAAGAGACCCAGTACTTC. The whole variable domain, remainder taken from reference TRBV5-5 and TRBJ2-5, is DAGVTQSPTHLIKTRGQQVTLRCSPISGHKSVSWYQQVLGQGPQFIFQYYEKEERGRGNFPDRFSARQFPNYSSELNVNALLLGDSALYLCASSLNSMQETQYFGPGTRLLVL.

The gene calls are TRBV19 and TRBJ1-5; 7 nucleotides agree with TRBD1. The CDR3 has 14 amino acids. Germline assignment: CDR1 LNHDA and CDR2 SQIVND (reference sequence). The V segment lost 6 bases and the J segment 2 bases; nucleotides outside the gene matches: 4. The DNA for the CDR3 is TGTGCCAGTAGGACAGGGCGAGGCAATCAGCCCCAGCATTTT. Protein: CASRTGRGNQPQHF.

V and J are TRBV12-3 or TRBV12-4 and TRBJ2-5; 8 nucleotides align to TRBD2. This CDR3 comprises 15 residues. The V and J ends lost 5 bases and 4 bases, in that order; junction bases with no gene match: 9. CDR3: CASSDLAGKGETQYF. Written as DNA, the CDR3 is TGTGCCAGCAGTGACCTAGCGGGCAAGGGAGAGACCCAGTACTTC.

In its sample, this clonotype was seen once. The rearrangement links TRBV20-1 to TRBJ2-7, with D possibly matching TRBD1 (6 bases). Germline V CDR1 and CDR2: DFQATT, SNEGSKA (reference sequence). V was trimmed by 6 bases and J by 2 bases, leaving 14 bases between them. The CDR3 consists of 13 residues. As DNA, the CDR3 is TGCAGTGCCCCAACTGGACAGACCTACGAGCAGTACTTC. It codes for CSAPTGQTYEQYF.

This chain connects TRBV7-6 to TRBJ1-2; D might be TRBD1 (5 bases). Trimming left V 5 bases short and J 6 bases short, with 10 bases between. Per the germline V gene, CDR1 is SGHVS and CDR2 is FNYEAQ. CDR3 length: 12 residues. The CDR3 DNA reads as TGTGCCAGCAGCAGATCGGGGGATGGCTACACCTTC. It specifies CASSRSGDGYTF.

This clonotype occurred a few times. The CDR3 reads CASSAGDRDEQYF. For the CDR3, the DNA is TGTGCCAGTAGTGCTGGGGACAGGGACGAGCAGTACTTC. The chain combines TRBV19 with TRBJ2-7, with 9 bases lining up with TRBD1. The CDR3 loop spans 13 amino acids. V shed 5 bases and J 5 bases; nucleotides not matched to a gene: 4. The V gene's germline CDR1 is LNHDA and CDR2 SQIVND (reference sequence).

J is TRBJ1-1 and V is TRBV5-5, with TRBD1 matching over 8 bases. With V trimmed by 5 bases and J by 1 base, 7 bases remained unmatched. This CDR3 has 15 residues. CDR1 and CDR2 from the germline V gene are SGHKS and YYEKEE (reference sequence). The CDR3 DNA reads TGTGCCAGCAGGGAACGGACAGGGTCGAACACTGAAGCTTTCTTT. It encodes CASRERTGSNTEAFF. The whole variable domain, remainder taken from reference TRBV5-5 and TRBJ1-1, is DAGVTQSPTHLIKTRGQQVTLRCSPISGHKSVSWYQQVLGQGPQFIFQYYEKEERGRGNFPDRFSARQFPNYSSELNVNALLLGDSALYLCASRERTGSNTEAFFGQGTRLTVV.